What follows are 10 T cell receptor beta chains derived from one specimen sequenced in a study of shared T cell receptors in the human thymus. Method: immunoSEQ multiplex PCR; TCRdb's copy keeps in-frame clones and lacks some. In the table there are more than 300,000 clones, approximately 95% of which are singletons. Input material: thymocytes. Every receptor here comes from a human donor.

V is TRBV18 and J is TRBJ2-5; D unclear. CDR3 length: 13 amino acids. V was shortened by 5 bases and J by 5 bases, with 12 bases between the two germline ends. The germline V gene encodes CDR1 KGHSH and CDR2 LQKENI. The CDR3 coding sequence is TGTGCCAGCTCAGCAAGGAGTGTGGAGACCCAGTACTTC. It encodes CASSARSVETQYF. Combining the CDR3 with reference TRBV18 and TRBJ2-5 gives the whole variable domain NAGVMQNPRHLVRRRGQEARLRCSPMKGHSHVYWYRQLPEEGLKFMVYLQKENIIDESGMPKERFSAEFPKEGPSILRIQQVVRGDSAAYFCASSARSVETQYFGPGTRLLVL.

J is TRBJ2-7 and V is TRBV19; 11 bases agree with TRBD2. This CDR3 has 16 residues. Trimming took 4 bases from V and 6 from J; bases not matched to a gene: 11. Germline CDR1 LNHDA, CDR2 SQIVND (reference sequence). The CDR3 DNA sequence: TGTGCCAGTAGTAATACTAGCGGGAGAGGAGTCCGCGAGCAGTACTTC. Protein: CASSNTSGRGVREQYF.

V gene TRBV7-9 combines with J gene TRBJ2-7, with 7 bases that match TRBD2. The J segment lost 7 bases and the V segment lost 4 bases, leaving 7 bases of the junction unmatched. From germline, CDR1 is SEHNR and CDR2 FQNEAQ (reference sequence). This CDR3 is built from 13 residues. CDR3 sequence reads: CASSSGTKGEQYF. The CDR3 nucleotides read TGTGCCAGCAGCTCCGGGACTAAGGGGGAGCAGTACTTC.

This rearrangement joins TRBV2 to TRBJ2-5, with TRBD2 matching 12 bases. Trimming removed 4 bases from V and 7 bases from J; junction bases left unmatched: 13. The CDR3 totals 17 residues. Germline loops: CDR1 SNHLY, CDR2 FYNNEI. The CDR3 sequence: CASSGPGGLAGRATQYF. As DNA, the CDR3 is TGTGCCAGCAGTGGACCCGGAGGACTAGCGGGGAGGGCGACCCAGTACTTC.

V is TRBV30 and J is TRBJ2-6, with D possibly being TRBD2 (6 bases). The CDR3 runs 17 residues. V lost 3 bases to trimming and J lost 4 bases, with 19 bases between them. The V gene's germline CDR1 is GTSNPN and CDR2 SVGIG (reference sequence). For the CDR3, the DNA is TGTGCCTGGAGCGTCGCCCGGGCGGGGAGGGGGGCCAACGTCCTGACTTTC. It yields the protein CAWSVARAGRGANVLTF. The full variable domain, completed using reference TRBV30 and TRBJ2-6, is SQTIHQWPATLVQPVGSPLSLECTVEGTSNPNLYWYRQAAGRGLQLLFYSVGIGQISSEVPQNLSASRPQDRQFILSSKKLLLSDSGFYLCAWSVARAGRGANVLTFGAGSRLTVL.

The chain is built from TRBV18 and TRBJ2-7; TRBD2 matches 12 bases. V shed 4 bases, J shed 0 bases, and the junction held 7 bases outside the gene matches. There are 17 residues in the CDR3. CDR1 KGHSH and CDR2 LQKENI come from the germline V gene. CDR3 protein: CASSQLAGGPISYEQYF. Written as DNA, the CDR3 is TGTGCCAGCTCACAACTAGCGGGAGGACCCATCTCCTACGAGCAGTACTTC.

This chain uses TRBV6-5 with TRBJ1-2; D remains unclear. Trimming pared 4 bases from V and 3 bases from J, leaving 9 bases between. Germline CDR1 reads MNHEY; CDR2 reads SVGAGI. The CDR3 has 13 amino acids. CDR3 region: CASSSSSYYGYTF. In DNA form, the CDR3 reads TGTGCCAGCAGTTCCAGCAGCTACTATGGCTACACCTTC.

The chain employs TRBV27 and TRBJ2-5, with D possibly matching TRBD1 (6 bases). The CDR3 has 16 residues. V was clipped by 6 bases and J by 4 bases, with 21 bases between them. The germline gives CDR1 MNHEY, CDR2 SMNVEV (reference sequence). CDR3 bases: TGTGCCAGCAGACCCCACTCCGGGACATCCCGAGAGACCCAGTACTTC. Translating gives CASRPHSGTSRETQYF.

The genes are TRBV15 and TRBJ1-2, with D unclear. Germline V lookup: CDR1 LNHNV, CDR2 YYDKDF (reference sequence). The V end was cut by 3 bases, the J end by 8 bases, with 16 bases between. This CDR3 has 14 amino acids. This chain's CDR3 is CATSREGGVPGYTF. CDR3 nucleotides: TGTGCCACCAGCAGGGAGGGAGGAGTACCCGGCTACACCTTC.

V is TRBV5-6 and J is TRBJ1-3; D remains ambiguous. Per germline, CDR1 SGHDT and CDR2 YYEEEE. This CDR3 contains 15 residues. V was trimmed by 4 bases and J by 0 bases, leaving 11 bases between them. The CDR3 reads CASSPWPGSGNTIYF. The CDR3 DNA follows: TGTGCCAGCAGCCCCTGGCCGGGCTCTGGAAACACCATATATTTT.